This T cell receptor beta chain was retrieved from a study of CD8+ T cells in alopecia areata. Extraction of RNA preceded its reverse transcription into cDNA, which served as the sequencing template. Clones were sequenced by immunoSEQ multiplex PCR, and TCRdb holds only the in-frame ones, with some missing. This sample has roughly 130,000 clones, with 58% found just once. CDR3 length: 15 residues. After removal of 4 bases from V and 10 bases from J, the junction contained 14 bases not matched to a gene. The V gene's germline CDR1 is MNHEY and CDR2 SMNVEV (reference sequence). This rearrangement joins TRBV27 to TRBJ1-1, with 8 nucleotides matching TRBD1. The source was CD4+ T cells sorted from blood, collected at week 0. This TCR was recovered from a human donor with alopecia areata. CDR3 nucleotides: TGTGCCAGCAGTTCAGAAAGCACAGGACAGGGTGTAGCTTTCTTT. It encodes CASSSESTGQGVAFF.